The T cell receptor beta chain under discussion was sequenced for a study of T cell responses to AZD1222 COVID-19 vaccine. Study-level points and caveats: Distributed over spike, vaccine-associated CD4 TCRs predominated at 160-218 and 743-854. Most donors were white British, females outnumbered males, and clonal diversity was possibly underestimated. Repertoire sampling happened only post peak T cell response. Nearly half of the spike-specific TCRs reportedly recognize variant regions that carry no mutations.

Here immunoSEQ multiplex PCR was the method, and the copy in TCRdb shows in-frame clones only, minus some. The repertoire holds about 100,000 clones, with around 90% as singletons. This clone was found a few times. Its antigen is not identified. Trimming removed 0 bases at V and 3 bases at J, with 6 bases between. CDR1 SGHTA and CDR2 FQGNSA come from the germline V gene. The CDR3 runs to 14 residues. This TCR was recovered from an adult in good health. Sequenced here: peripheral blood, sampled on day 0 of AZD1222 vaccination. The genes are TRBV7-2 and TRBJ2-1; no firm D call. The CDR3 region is CASSLALVYNEQFF. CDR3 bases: TGTGCCAGCAGCTTAGCGCTAGTCTACAATGAGCAGTTCTTC.